Listed below are T cell receptor beta chains from one sample, sequenced in a study of PD-1 blockade in classical Hodgkin lymphoma. Assay: immunoSEQ multiplex PCR; the TCRdb copy retains only in-frame clones and omits some. The top ten clones hold over 2.5% of a sample with about 98,000 clones, over 85% of them seen once. The input for sequencing was peripheral blood mononuclear cells (PBMCs), taken at baseline. These receptors all stem from a human donor with classical Hodgkin lymphoma. CDR3s include the opening cysteine and the closing phenylalanine or tryptophan. A D gene is named only where the DNA matches it firmly. Clone size is shown for a subset of rows, as once, few, many or a class of expanded clone.

v_gene: TRBV5-1; j_gene: TRBJ2-7; abundance: NA; d_gene: NA; CDR3nt: TGCGCCAGCAGCTTGGGAGGCGGCAGCGAAGCCTACGAGCAGTACTTC; CDR3aa: CASSLGGGSEAYEQYF
v_gene: TRBV6-1; j_gene: TRBJ2-7; abundance: NA; d_gene: TRBD2; CDR3nt: TGTGCCACCAGGGAGGGGCGGGTCTACGAGCAGTACTTC; CDR3aa: CATREGRVYEQYF
v_gene: TRBV18; j_gene: TRBJ1-2; abundance: NA; d_gene: TRBD1; CDR3nt: TGTGCCAGCTCACCTGAGAGACAGGGCACAGGCTACACCTTC; CDR3aa: CASSPERQGTGYTF
v_gene: TRBV27; j_gene: TRBJ2-7; abundance: NA; d_gene: TRBD1; CDR3nt: TGTGCCAGCAGTTTAGGGGCTTGGGACAGGGTCCACGAGCAGTACTTC; CDR3aa: CASSLGAWDRVHEQYF
v_gene: TRBV19; j_gene: TRBJ2-2; abundance: few; d_gene: NA; CDR3nt: TGTGCCAGTAGACTCCTTCGGGGGAGCGGTACCGGGGAGCTGTTTTTT; CDR3aa: CASRLLRGSGTGELFF
v_gene: TRBV29-1; j_gene: TRBJ1-2; abundance: once; d_gene: NA; CDR3nt: TGCAGCGTTGATGGGCGCGATGGCTACACTTTC; CDR3aa: CSVDGRDGYTF
v_gene: TRBV6-6; j_gene: TRBJ1-2; abundance: few; d_gene: NA; CDR3nt: TGTGCCAGCAGTTACTTTTCGGCAGACTATGGCTACACCTTC; CDR3aa: CASSYFSADYGYTF
v_gene: TRBV11-2; j_gene: TRBJ1-1; abundance: NA; d_gene: TRBD1; CDR3nt: TGTGCCAGCAGTCCTCGTACAGGGGTCGGGAGTGGCACTGAAGCTTTCTTT; CDR3aa: CASSPRTGVGSGTEAFF
v_gene: TRBV19; j_gene: TRBJ1-5; abundance: NA; d_gene: NA; CDR3nt: TGTGCCACCCAATTAACAGCGTCCGGAGGGAGCAATCAGCCCCAGCATTTT; CDR3aa: CATQLTASGGSNQPQHF
v_gene: TRBV7-9; j_gene: TRBJ2-1; abundance: once; d_gene: TRBD1; CDR3nt: TGTGCCAGCAGCATAAGACAGGGTTTCGATGAGCAGTTCTTC; CDR3aa: CASSIRQGFDEQFF
v_gene: TRBV20-1; j_gene: TRBJ2-7; abundance: NA; d_gene: NA; CDR3nt: TGCAGTGCTAACCGGGGGTACGAGCAGTACTTC; CDR3aa: CSANRGYEQYF
v_gene: TRBV27; j_gene: TRBJ1-4; abundance: NA; d_gene: NA; CDR3nt: TGTGCCAGCAGTTTAACCTCAACTAATGAAAAACTGTTTTTT; CDR3aa: CASSLTSTNEKLFF
v_gene: TRBV28; j_gene: TRBJ1-1; abundance: few; d_gene: TRBD1; CDR3nt: TGTGCCAGCAGTTCCGGACAGGGAATGAACACTGAAGCTTTCTTT; CDR3aa: CASSSGQGMNTEAFF
v_gene: TRBV27; j_gene: TRBJ1-5; abundance: NA; d_gene: NA; CDR3nt: TGTGCCAGCAGTTTATTCTCCGGGCTTGGCAATCAGCCCCAGCATTTT; CDR3aa: CASSLFSGLGNQPQHF
v_gene: TRBV2; j_gene: TRBJ2-7; abundance: NA; d_gene: TRBD2; CDR3nt: TGTGCCAGCCGCTACCTCCGGGGGGACGAGCAGTACTTC; CDR3aa: CASRYLRGDEQYF
v_gene: TRBV29-1; j_gene: TRBJ2-1; abundance: NA; d_gene: NA; CDR3nt: TGCAGCGTTGATGGGACGCCGTCCTACAATGAGCAGTTCTTC; CDR3aa: CSVDGTPSYNEQFF
v_gene: TRBV6-1; j_gene: TRBJ2-1; abundance: NA; d_gene: TRBD1; CDR3nt: TGTGCCAGCAGTGTCCCGGGACAGGGGGCGTATGAGCAGTTCTTC; CDR3aa: CASSVPGQGAYEQFF
v_gene: TRBV7-9; j_gene: TRBJ1-1; abundance: NA; d_gene: TRBD1; CDR3nt: TGTGCCAGCAGCCGAGCGACAGGGGTGAACACTGAAGCTTTCTTT; CDR3aa: CASSRATGVNTEAFF
v_gene: TRBV7-9; j_gene: TRBJ2-7; abundance: NA; d_gene: NA; CDR3nt: TGTGCCAGCAGCTTAGACGGGCGCTACGAGCAGTACTTC; CDR3aa: CASSLDGRYEQYF
v_gene: TRBV29-1; j_gene: TRBJ2-1; abundance: NA; d_gene: NA; CDR3nt: TGCAGCGTTGTCCCTAGCTTGAACAATGAGCAGTTCTTC; CDR3aa: CSVVPSLNNEQFF
v_gene: TRBV6-5; j_gene: TRBJ1-1; abundance: NA; d_gene: NA; CDR3nt: TGTGCCAGCAGCATCCGGAAAAACACTGAAGCTTTCTTT; CDR3aa: CASSIRKNTEAFF
v_gene: TRBV7-8; j_gene: TRBJ2-5; abundance: NA; d_gene: TRBD2; CDR3nt: TGTGCCAGCAGCTTAAGGACTAGCGGGAGAGGGGAGACCCAGTACTTC; CDR3aa: CASSLRTSGRGETQYF
v_gene: TRBV2; j_gene: TRBJ2-7; abundance: NA; d_gene: TRBD2; CDR3nt: TGTGCCAGCAGTACAACCTCTAAAGCGGGAGGGACCTACGAGCAGTACTTC; CDR3aa: CASSTTSKAGGTYEQYF